The 14 T cell receptor beta chains below were found in one sample sequenced in a study of T cell responses to AZD1222 COVID-19 vaccine. Assay: immunoSEQ multiplex PCR; the TCRdb copy retains only in-frame clones and omits some. Of 90,000 to 150,000 clones listed, about 88% are singletons. The sample in question was peripheral blood, obtained on day 0 of AZD1222 vaccination. The receptors stem from an adult in good health.

The rearrangement links TRBV7-3 to TRBJ2-1, with 7 bases fitting TRBD2. The CDR3 is made up of 16 amino acids. In germline, CDR1 is SGHTA, CDR2 FQGTGA. With V trimmed by 1 base and J by 8 bases, 11 bases remained unmatched. The CDR3 nucleotides read TGTGCCAGCAGCTTAATGCGGACTAGGAGTTTGGATGAGCAGTTCTTC. Translated: CASSLMRTRSLDEQFF.

The chain carries TRBV13 and TRBJ2-2; 7 bases are shared with TRBD1. Trimming took 0 bases from V and 5 from J; bases not matched to a gene: 3. The germline CDR1 and CDR2 sequences are PRHDT and FYEKMQ (reference sequence). There are 15 residues in the CDR3. The CDR3 coding sequence is TGTGCCAGCAGCTTAGGGACAGGGTGGACCGGGGAGCTGTTTTTT. Translated, it gives CASSLGTGWTGELFF.

The chain recombines TRBV30 with TRBJ1-1, with TRBD1 matching 10 bases. Per the germline V gene, CDR1 is GTSNPN and CDR2 is SVGIG (reference sequence). The CDR3 is 14 amino acids. J lost 2 bases, V lost 4 bases, and 4 bases had no gene match. The CDR3 is CAWTRDRGNTEAFF. For the CDR3, the DNA is TGTGCCTGGACCCGGGACAGGGGTAACACTGAAGCTTTCTTT.

This chain joins TRBV14 and TRBJ2-7; D not resolved. The CDR3 runs 13 residues. The germline CDR1 and CDR2 sequences are SGHDN and FVKESK. V gave up 2 bases and J gave up 6 bases, with 11 bases separating them. The CDR3 loop reads CASSQLKGFEQYF. The CDR3 DNA is TGTGCCAGCAGCCAACTGAAGGGTTTCGAGCAGTACTTC. Together with reference TRBV14 and TRBJ2-7, the CDR3 gives the full variable domain: EAGVTQFPSHSVIEKGQTVTLRCDPISGHDNLYWYRRVMGKEIKFLLHFVKESKQDESGMPNNRFLAERTGGTYSTLKVQPAELEDSGVYFCASSQLKGFEQYFGPGTRLTVT.

V is TRBV3-1 (or the pseudogene TRBV3-2) and J is TRBJ2-2, with a possible D match to TRBD2 (6 bases). The CDR3 is 15 residues long. From germline, CDR1 is LGHDT and CDR2 YNNKEL (reference sequence). Deletions cut 0 bases from V and 9 bases from J, with 14 bases between. DNA of the CDR3: TGTGCCAGCAGCCAAGACTCTAGCGTTTCATGGGAGCTGTTTTTT. Its translation is CASSQDSSVSWELFF.

The chain recombines TRBV7-9 with TRBJ1-2; 8 nucleotides line up with TRBD1. The CDR3 covers 15 residues. Per germline, CDR1 SEHNR and CDR2 FQNEAQ (reference sequence). With V trimmed by 5 bases and J by 4 bases, 9 bases remained unmatched. CDR3: CASSRQTGALYGYTF. The CDR3 DNA sequence: TGTGCCAGCAGCCGCCAGACAGGGGCCCTCTATGGCTACACCTTC. The full variable domain, rest sourced from reference TRBV7-9 and TRBJ1-2, is DTGVSQNPRHKITKRGQNVTFRCDPISEHNRLYWYRQTLGQGPEFLTYFQNEAQLEKSRLLSDRFSAERPKGSFSTLEIQRTEQGDSAMYLCASSRQTGALYGYTFGSGTRLTVV.

In the case of this clone: The same CDR3 arises from other DNA sequences in this sample as well. This chain uses TRBV12-3 or TRBV12-4 with TRBJ1-2; perhaps TRBD1 as D (6 bases). Trimming took off 2 bases at V and 2 bases at J, with 6 bases between the two ends. This CDR3 comprises 13 residues. In DNA form, the CDR3 reads TGTGCCAGCAGTTTACAGGGGAACTATGGCTACACCTTC. This translates into CASSLQGNYGYTF.

This chain joins TRBV14 and TRBJ1-3, with D uncertain. Trimming stripped 1 base from V and 0 bases from J, with 10 bases between. From germline, CDR1 is SGHDN and CDR2 FVKESK. There are 16 residues in the CDR3. CDR3 region: CASSQGRTVSGNTIYF. Here the CDR3 DNA reads TGTGCCAGCAGCCAAGGCCGGACCGTCTCTGGAAACACCATATATTTT.

This chain connects TRBV7-9 to TRBJ2-3; D perhaps matches TRBD1 (5 bases). The CDR3 consists of 15 residues. Deletions cut 5 bases from V and 1 base from J, with 13 bases between. Germline CDR1 reads SEHNR; CDR2 reads FQNEAQ (reference sequence). CDR3 DNA sequence: TGTGCCAGCAGCCCCCGGGCAGGGCGCACAGATACGCAGTATTTT. It specifies CASSPRAGRTDTQYF.

This rearrangement joins TRBV19 to TRBJ2-1; 7 bases agree with TRBD1. V dropped 4 bases and J dropped 13; count of bases not matched to a gene: 13. The CDR3 runs to 14 residues. The germline V gene encodes CDR1 LNHDA and CDR2 SQIVND (reference sequence). The CDR3 sequence is CASSTRDRGKYQFF. CDR3 sequence (DNA): TGTGCCAGTAGTACCCGGGACAGAGGCAAGTATCAGTTCTTC.

The chain employs TRBV29-1 and TRBJ1-1; D is unresolved. The CDR3 is 12 residues long. V dropped 4 bases and J dropped 1 base, with 7 bases sitting between them. Germline V gene lookup returns CDR1 SQVTM and CDR2 ANQGSEA. The CDR3 sequence is CSVAAGNTEAFF. CDR3 DNA sequence: TGCAGCGTTGCCGCGGGGAACACTGAAGCTTTCTTT.

The gene calls are TRBV28 and TRBJ1-5; 8 positions agree with TRBD1. The CDR3 sequence is 15 residues long. V shed 6 bases and J 3 bases; nucleotides not matched to a gene: 7. CDR1 and CDR2 (germline): MDHEN, SYDVKM. This CDR3 is CASRSQGGYNQPQHF. In DNA form, the CDR3 reads TGTGCCAGCAGATCACAGGGGGGGTACAATCAGCCCCAGCATTTT.

The CDR3 bases are TGTGCCAGTAGTATAGTATTGGGACAGTACCAAGAGACCCAGTACTTC. Its protein is CASSIVLGQYQETQYF. J is TRBJ2-5 and V is TRBV19; 7 bases align to TRBD1. Per the germline V gene, CDR1 is LNHDA and CDR2 is SQIVND (reference sequence). This CDR3 comprises 16 residues. The V gene end was trimmed by 1 base and the J gene end by 0 bases; junction bases not matched to a gene: 5.

The chain is built from TRBV20-1 and TRBJ2-4; 8 positions match TRBD2. This CDR3 comprises 14 residues. Germline CDR1 is DFQATT and CDR2 is SNEGSKA (reference sequence). V shed 3 bases and J 1 base; nucleotides not matched to a gene: 2. The CDR3 sequence is CSASRGRAKNIQYF. The CDR3 DNA is TGCAGTGCTAGTCGCGGGAGGGCCAAAAACATTCAGTACTTC.